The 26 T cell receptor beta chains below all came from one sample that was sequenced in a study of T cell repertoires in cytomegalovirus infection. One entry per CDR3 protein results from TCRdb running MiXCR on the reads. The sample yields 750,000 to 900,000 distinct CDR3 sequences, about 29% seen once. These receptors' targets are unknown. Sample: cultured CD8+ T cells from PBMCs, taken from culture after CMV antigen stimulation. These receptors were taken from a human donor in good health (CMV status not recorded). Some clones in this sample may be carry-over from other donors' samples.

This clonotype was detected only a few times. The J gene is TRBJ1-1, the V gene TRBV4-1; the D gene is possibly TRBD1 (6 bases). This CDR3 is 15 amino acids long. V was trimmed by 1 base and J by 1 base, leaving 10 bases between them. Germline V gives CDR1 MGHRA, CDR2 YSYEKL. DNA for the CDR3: TGCGCCAGCAGCCAAGCGGGGGGCTGGAACACTGAAGCTTTCTTT. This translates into CASSQAGGWNTEAFF.

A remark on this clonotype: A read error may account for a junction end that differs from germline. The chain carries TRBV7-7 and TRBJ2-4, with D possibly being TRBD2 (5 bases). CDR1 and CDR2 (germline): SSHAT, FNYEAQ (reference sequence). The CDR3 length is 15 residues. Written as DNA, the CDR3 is TGTGCTAGCAGCCGCGTACAAGGGAGTAAAAACATTCAGTACTTC. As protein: CASSRVQGSKNIQYF.

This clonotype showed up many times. The CDR3 DNA sequence: TGTGCCAGCAGCTTACTAGGACAGGGAGAAGATACGCAGTATTTT. Its protein product is CASSLLGQGEDTQYF. This chain joins TRBV7-8 and TRBJ2-3; TRBD1 aligns across 8 bases. The germline V gene has CDR1 SGHVS and CDR2 FQNEAQ. Trimming at V came to 2 bases and at J to 5 bases, leaving 6 bases not matched to a gene. The CDR3 loop spans 15 amino acids.

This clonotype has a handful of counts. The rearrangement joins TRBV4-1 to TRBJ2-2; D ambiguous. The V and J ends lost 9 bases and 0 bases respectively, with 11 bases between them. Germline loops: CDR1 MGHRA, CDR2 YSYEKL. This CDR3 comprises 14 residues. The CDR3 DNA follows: TGCGCCAGTGGTAGGGTAACGAACACCGGGGAGCTGTTTTTT. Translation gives CASGRVTNTGELFF.

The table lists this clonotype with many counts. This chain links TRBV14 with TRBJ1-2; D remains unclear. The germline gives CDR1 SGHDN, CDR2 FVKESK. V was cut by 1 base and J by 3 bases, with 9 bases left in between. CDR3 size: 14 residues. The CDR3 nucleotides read TGTGCCAGCAGCCAAGTTGGCGCAGACTATGGCTACACCTTC. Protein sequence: CASSQVGADYGYTF. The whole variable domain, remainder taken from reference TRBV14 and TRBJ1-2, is EAGVTQFPSHSVIEKGQTVTLRCDPISGHDNLYWYRRVMGKEIKFLLHFVKESKQDESGMPNNRFLAERTGGTYSTLKVQPAELEDSGVYFCASSQVGADYGYTFGSGTRLTVV.

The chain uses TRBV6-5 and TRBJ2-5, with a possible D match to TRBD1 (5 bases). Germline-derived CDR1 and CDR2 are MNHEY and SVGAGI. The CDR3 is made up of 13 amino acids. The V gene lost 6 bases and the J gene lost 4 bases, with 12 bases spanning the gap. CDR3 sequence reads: CASSHGAGETQYF. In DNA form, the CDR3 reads TGTGCCAGCAGCCATGGGGCAGGAGAGACCCAGTACTTC.

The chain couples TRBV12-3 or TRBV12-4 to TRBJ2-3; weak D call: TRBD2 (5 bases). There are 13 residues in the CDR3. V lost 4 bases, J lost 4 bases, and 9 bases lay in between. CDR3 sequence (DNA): TGTGCCAGCAGTTATATAGCGTCAGATACGCAGTATTTT. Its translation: CASSYIASDTQYF.

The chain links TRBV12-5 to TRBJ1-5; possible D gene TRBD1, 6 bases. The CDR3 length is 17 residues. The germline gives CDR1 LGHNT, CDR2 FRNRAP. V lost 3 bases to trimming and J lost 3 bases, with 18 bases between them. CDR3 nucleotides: TGTGCTAGTGGTTTTTGGGGGGCCCGGACAGACAATCAGCCCCAGCATTTT. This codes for CASGFWGARTDNQPQHF. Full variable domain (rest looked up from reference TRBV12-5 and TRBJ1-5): DARVTQTPRHKVTEMGQEVTMRCQPILGHNTVFWYRQTMMQGLELLAYFRNRAPLDDSGMPKDRFSAEMPDATLATLKIQPSEPRDSAVYFCASGFWGARTDNQPQHFGDGTRLSIL.

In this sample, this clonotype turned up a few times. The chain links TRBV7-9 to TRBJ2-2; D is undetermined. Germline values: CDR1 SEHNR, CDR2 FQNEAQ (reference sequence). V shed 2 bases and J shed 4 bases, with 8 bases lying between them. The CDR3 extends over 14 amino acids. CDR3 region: CASSLSLGTGELFF. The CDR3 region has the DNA TGTGCCAGCAGCTTATCCCTAGGCACCGGGGAGCTGTTTTTT.

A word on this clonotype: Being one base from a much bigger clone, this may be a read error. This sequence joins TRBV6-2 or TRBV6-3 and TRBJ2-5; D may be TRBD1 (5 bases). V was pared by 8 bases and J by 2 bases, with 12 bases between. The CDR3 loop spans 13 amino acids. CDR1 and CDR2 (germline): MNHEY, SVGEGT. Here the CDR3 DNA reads TGTGCCAGCTGTGACAGCTTACAAGAGACCCAGTACTTC. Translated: CASCDSLQETQYF.

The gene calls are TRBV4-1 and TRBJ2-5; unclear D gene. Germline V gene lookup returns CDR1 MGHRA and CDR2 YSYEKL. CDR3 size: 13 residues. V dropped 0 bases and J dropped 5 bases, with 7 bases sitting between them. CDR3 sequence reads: CASSQDVVETQYF. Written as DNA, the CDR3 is TGCGCCAGCAGCCAAGATGTAGTGGAGACCCAGTACTTC.

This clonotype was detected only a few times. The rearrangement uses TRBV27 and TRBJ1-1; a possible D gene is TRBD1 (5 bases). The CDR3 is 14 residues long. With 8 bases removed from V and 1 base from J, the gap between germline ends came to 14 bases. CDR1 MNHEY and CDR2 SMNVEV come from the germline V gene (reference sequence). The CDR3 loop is CASGLGVGNTEAFF. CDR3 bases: TGTGCCAGCGGACTAGGGGTAGGGAACACTGAAGCTTTCTTT.

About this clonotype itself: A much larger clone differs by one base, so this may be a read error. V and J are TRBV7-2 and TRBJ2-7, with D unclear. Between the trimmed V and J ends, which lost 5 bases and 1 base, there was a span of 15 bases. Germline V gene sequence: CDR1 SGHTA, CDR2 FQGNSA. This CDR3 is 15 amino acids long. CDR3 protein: CASSTSPLGSYEQYF. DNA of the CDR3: TGTGCCAGCAGCACATCCCCCCTCGGGTCCTACGAGCAGTACTTC. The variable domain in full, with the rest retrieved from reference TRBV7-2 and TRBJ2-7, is GAGVSQSPSNKVTEKGKDVELRCDPISGHTALYWYRQSLGQGLEFLIYFQGNSAPDKSGLPSDRFSAERTGGSVSTLTIQRTQQEDSAVYLCASSTSPLGSYEQYFGPGTRLTVT.

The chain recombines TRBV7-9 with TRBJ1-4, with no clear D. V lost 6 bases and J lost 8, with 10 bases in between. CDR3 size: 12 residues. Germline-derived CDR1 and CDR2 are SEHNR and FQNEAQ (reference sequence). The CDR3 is CASRSGGEKLFF. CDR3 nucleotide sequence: TGTGCCAGCAGATCTGGAGGGGAAAAACTGTTTTTT.

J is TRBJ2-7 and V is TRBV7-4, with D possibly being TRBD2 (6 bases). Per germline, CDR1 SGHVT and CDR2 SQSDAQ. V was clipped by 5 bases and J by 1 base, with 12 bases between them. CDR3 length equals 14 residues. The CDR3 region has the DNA TGTGCCAGCAGCCACGGAGGGGCGTCCTACGAGCAGTACGTC. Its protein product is CASSHGGASYEQYV.

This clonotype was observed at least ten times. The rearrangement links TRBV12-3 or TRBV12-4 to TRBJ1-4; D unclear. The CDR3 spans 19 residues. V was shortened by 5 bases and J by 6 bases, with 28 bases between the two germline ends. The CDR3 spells CASSVDPGRNPISDEKLFF. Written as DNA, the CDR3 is TGTGCCAGCAGTGTGGACCCCGGACGGAATCCGATTAGCGATGAAAAACTGTTTTTT.

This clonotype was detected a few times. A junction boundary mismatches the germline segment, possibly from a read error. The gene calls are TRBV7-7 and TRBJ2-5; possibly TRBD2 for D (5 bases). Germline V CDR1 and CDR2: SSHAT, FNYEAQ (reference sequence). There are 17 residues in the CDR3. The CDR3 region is CASSLRDYSEGRGTQYF. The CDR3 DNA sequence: TGTGCTAGCAGCTTAAGAGATTACTCCGAGGGCCGGGGGACCCAGTACTTC.

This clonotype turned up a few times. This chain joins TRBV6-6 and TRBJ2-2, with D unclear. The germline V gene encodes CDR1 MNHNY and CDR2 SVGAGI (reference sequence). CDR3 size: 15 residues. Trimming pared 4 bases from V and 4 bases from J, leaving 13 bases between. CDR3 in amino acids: CASSFSIGGTGELFF. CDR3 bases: TGTGCCAGCAGTTTTTCTATCGGCGGCACCGGGGAGCTGTTTTTT.

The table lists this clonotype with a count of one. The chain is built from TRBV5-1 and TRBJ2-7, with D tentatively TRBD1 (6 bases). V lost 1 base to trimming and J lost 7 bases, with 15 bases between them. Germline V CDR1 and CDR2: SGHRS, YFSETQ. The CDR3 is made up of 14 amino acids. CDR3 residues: CASSLTIQGREQYF. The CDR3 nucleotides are TGCGCCAGCAGCTTGACCATACAGGGCCGGGAGCAGTACTTC.

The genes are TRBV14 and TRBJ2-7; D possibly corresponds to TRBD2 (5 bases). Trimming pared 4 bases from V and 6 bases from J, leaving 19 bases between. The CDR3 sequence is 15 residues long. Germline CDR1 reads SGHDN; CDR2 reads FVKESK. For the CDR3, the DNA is TGTGCCAGCAGCCTTTTCGGGAAAGGGCAACGCGAGCAGTACTTC. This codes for CASSLFGKGQREQYF.

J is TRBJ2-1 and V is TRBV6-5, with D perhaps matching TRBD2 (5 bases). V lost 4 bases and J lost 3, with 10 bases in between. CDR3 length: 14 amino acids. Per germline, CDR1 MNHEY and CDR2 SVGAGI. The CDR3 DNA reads TGTGCCAGCAGTTTCAGAGGACTCTACAATGAGCAGTTCTTC. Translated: CASSFRGLYNEQFF.

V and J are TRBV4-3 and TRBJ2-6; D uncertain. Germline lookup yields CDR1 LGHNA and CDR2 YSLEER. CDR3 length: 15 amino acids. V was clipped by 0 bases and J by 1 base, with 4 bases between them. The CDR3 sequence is CASSQEDSGANVLTF. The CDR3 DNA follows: TGCGCCAGCAGCCAAGAAGATTCTGGGGCCAACGTCCTGACTTTC.

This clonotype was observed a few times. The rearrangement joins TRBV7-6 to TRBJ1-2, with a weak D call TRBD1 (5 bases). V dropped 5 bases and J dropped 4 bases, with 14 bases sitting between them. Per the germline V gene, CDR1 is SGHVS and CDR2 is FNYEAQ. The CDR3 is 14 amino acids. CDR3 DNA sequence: TGTGCCAGCAGCCCCATGGGGGGGGGCTATGGCTACACCTTC. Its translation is CASSPMGGGYGYTF.

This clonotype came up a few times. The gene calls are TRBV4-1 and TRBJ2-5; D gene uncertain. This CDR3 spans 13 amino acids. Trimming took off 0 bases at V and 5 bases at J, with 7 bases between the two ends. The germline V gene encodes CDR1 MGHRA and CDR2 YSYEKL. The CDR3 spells CASSQDTWETQYF. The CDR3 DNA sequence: TGCGCCAGCAGCCAAGACACGTGGGAGACCCAGTACTTC.

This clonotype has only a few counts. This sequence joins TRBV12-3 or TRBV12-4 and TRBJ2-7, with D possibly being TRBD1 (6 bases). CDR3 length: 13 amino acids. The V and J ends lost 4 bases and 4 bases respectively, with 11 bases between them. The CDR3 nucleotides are TGTGCCAGCAGTTCCCCGAGGGGGTACGAGCAGTACTTC. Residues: CASSSPRGYEQYF.

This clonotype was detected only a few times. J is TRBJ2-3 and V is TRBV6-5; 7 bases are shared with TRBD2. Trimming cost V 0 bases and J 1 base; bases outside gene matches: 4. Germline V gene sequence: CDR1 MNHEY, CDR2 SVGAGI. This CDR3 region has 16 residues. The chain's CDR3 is CASSYSVTSGTDTQYF. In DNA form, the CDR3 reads TGTGCCAGCAGTTACTCGGTCACTAGCGGCACAGATACGCAGTATTTT.